This TCR beta chain was sequenced in a study of T cell repertoires in cytomegalovirus infection. There are a few counts of this clonotype. TCRdb reprocessed the reads with MiXCR, giving one entry per CDR3 protein. Seen here are 350,000 to 450,000 distinct CDR3 sequences, 15% to 20% observed once, and the top ten hold approximately 10%. The TCR comes from a human donor in good health (CMV status not recorded). Some clones in this sample may be carry-over from other donors' samples. The source material was PBMCs.

CDR3 protein: CASSPFSSAGPRNGYTF. In nucleotides, the CDR3 is TGTGCCAGCAGCCCTTTTTCCTCCGCCGGGCCTCGAAATGGCTACACCTTC. This chain joins TRBV7-8 and TRBJ1-2; D call uncertain. This CDR3 has 17 amino acids. V lost 5 bases and J lost 6, with 25 bases in between. Germline CDR1 reads SGHVS; CDR2 reads FQNEAQ.